What follows are 26 T cell receptor beta chains derived from one specimen sequenced in a study of response to subunit inactivated influenza vaccine. MiXCR, applied by TCRdb to the RT-PCR reads, yields one record per CDR3 protein. The sample holds more than 700,000 distinct CDR3 sequences, about 20% seen once. The material sequenced was PBMCs from blood, taken roughly 5 days after vaccination. The receptors come from a man between 50 and 59 years old who received an inactivated influenza vaccine.

The sample holds many counts of this clonotype. The chain joins TRBV12-3 or TRBV12-4 to TRBJ2-3; D assignment may be TRBD1 or TRBD2 (5 bases each). V shed 6 bases and J shed 7 bases, with 11 bases lying between them. The CDR3 spans 12 residues. DNA for the CDR3: TGTGCCAGCAGGAGGGACCTGTATACGCAGTATTTT. Its translation: CASRRDLYTQYF.

This rearrangement joins TRBV20-1 to TRBJ2-3; TRBD2 aligns across 8 bases. Germline assignment: CDR1 DFQATT and CDR2 SNEGSKA (reference sequence). The CDR3 covers 14 residues. The V gene end was trimmed by 6 bases and the J gene end by 2 bases; junction bases not matched to a gene: 7. The DNA for the CDR3 is TGCAGTGCCACTCGACTAGCGTCCACAGATACGCAGTATTTT. Amino acid sequence: CSATRLASTDTQYF.

The rearrangement links TRBV29-1 to TRBJ1-2; a possible D gene is TRBD1 (5 bases). The V end lost 4 bases, the J end lost 6 bases, and 12 bases lay between the germline ends. Germline CDR1 SQVTM, CDR2 ANQGSEA. This CDR3 has 12 residues. The chain's CDR3 is CSVGVREDGYTF. As DNA, the CDR3 is TGCAGCGTTGGTGTCAGGGAAGATGGCTACACCTTC.

The chain couples TRBV4-2 to TRBJ2-5; D not resolved. Germline CDR1 LGHNA, CDR2 YNFKEQ. CDR3 length: 15 residues. V lost 1 base and J 4 bases, leaving 13 bases between the germline ends. As DNA, the CDR3 is TGTGCCAGCAGCCAAGGAAATGGGGTGCCAGAGACCCAGTACTTC. Its protein product is CASSQGNGVPETQYF.

This clonotype has just a few counts. This chain joins TRBV6-1 and TRBJ1-2; maybe TRBD1 (6 bases). Trimming shortened V by 7 bases and J by 4 bases, and 16 bases separated the two germline ends. The CDR3 runs 14 residues. Germline CDR1 is MNHNS and CDR2 is SASEGT. This CDR3 is CASTPEQGFYGYTF. The CDR3 region has the DNA TGTGCCAGCACCCCGGAACAGGGCTTCTATGGCTACACCTTC.

The rearrangement links TRBV20-1 to TRBJ2-1; D is unresolved. The CDR3 totals 13 residues. V lost 7 bases, J lost 0 bases, and 10 bases lay in between. CDR1 is DFQATT, CDR2 SNEGSKA, per germline (reference sequence). CDR3 coding DNA: TGCAGTGAAAGATCCAGCTCCTACAATGAGCAGTTCTTC. The encoded protein is CSERSSSYNEQFF.

The chain recombines TRBV7-9 with TRBJ1-1; D uncertain. Per germline, CDR1 SEHNR and CDR2 FQNEAQ (reference sequence). Trimming stripped 2 bases from V and 11 bases from J, with 12 bases between. The CDR3 extends over 12 amino acids. CDR3 sequence reads: CASSLNGQWAFF. The CDR3 DNA sequence: TGTGCCAGCAGCTTAAACGGCCAGTGGGCTTTCTTT.

This clonotype has only a few counts. This chain uses TRBV5-1 with TRBJ1-6; 10 bases fit TRBD1. Looked up from germline, CDR1 is SGHRS and CDR2 is YFSETQ. CDR3 length: 16 residues. The V segment lost 4 bases and the J segment 8 bases; nucleotides outside the gene matches: 9. CDR3 region: CASSLRDRGEHSPLHF. The CDR3 nucleotides are TGCGCCAGCAGCCTAAGGGACAGGGGTGAGCATTCACCCCTCCACTTT.

The rearrangement uses TRBV12-3 or TRBV12-4 and TRBJ2-1; D not resolved. The V gene lost 2 bases and the J gene lost 0 bases, with 8 bases spanning the gap. The length of the CDR3 is 15 residues. The CDR3 reads CASSLFSASYNEQFF. CDR3 nucleotides: TGTGCCAGCAGTTTATTCAGCGCCTCCTACAATGAGCAGTTCTTC.

CDR3 protein: CASSEPPQKILAKNIQYF. The CDR3 DNA follows: TGTGCCAGCAGTGAACCCCCCCAGAAGATTCTAGCCAAAAACATTCAGTACTTC. V gene TRBV2 combines with J gene TRBJ2-4; D ambiguous. Deletions cut 2 bases from V and 0 bases from J, with 17 bases between. The CDR3 is made up of 18 amino acids. CDR1 is SNHLY, CDR2 FYNNEI, per germline.

This chain joins TRBV20-1 and TRBJ1-1, with D possibly TRBD1 on 5 matching bases. The V gene lost 4 bases and the J gene lost 8 bases, with 20 bases spanning the gap. Germline CDR1 is DFQATT and CDR2 is SNEGSKA (reference sequence). The CDR3 consists of 14 residues. CDR3 coding DNA: TGCAGTGCTAACCGGGACCATGGGTTCTCCGAAGCTTTCTTT. This codes for CSANRDHGFSEAFF.

This clonotype is a singleton in its sample. The chain couples TRBV7-9 to TRBJ2-1; D gene ambiguous. Trimming removed 2 bases at V and 5 bases at J, with 4 bases between. CDR1 is SEHNR, CDR2 FQNEAQ, per germline (reference sequence). This CDR3 has 12 residues. In DNA form, the CDR3 reads TGTGCCAGCAGCTTATACGACAATGAGCAGTTCTTC. As protein: CASSLYDNEQFF.

Details on this clonotype: A much larger clone lies one base from this, so it may be a read error. The chain carries TRBV20-1 and TRBJ2-7; D is uncertain. The CDR3 length is 15 residues. Germline V gene data show CDR1 as DFQATT and CDR2 as SNEGSKA (reference sequence). V gave up 6 bases and J gave up 2 bases, with 20 bases separating them. The chain's CDR3 is CSARTAERRTYEQYF. Written as DNA, the CDR3 is TGCAGTGCCCGCACCGCGGAGCGCCGGACCTACGAGCAGTACTTC.

V is TRBV29-1 and J is TRBJ2-1; D is unclear. Germline lookup yields CDR1 SQVTM and CDR2 ANQGSEA. Trimming stripped 4 bases from V and 4 bases from J, with 11 bases between. The length of the CDR3 is 13 residues. The CDR3: CSVGPRFYNEQFF. In nucleotides, the CDR3 is TGCAGCGTTGGTCCGCGATTTTACAATGAGCAGTTCTTC.

The CDR3: CATSDLDRNVLTF. The CDR3 DNA follows: TGTGCCACCAGTGACCTAGACAGAAACGTCCTGACTTTC. The V call is TRBV24-1, the J call TRBJ2-6; a weak D match, TRBD1 (5 bases). Germline V CDR1 and CDR2: KGHDR, SFDVKD. The CDR3 consists of 13 residues. V gave up 4 bases and J gave up 10 bases, with 10 bases separating them.

Many counts were recorded for this clonotype. The chain carries TRBV5-1 and TRBJ1-2; TRBD1 might be the D (6 bases). CDR1 is SGHRS, CDR2 YFSETQ, per germline. The length of the CDR3 is 14 residues. V lost 3 bases and J 2 bases, leaving 11 bases between the germline ends. CDR3 region: CASSSDRLNYGYTF. Here the CDR3 DNA reads TGCGCCAGCAGCTCGGACAGATTAAACTATGGCTACACCTTC.

Only a few counts were recorded for this clonotype. This chain uses TRBV20-1 with TRBJ2-3; 7 bases agree with TRBD2. CDR3 size: 15 residues. Unmatched junction bases numbered 11, after V lost 2 bases and J lost 6 bases. Germline-derived CDR1 and CDR2 are DFQATT and SNEGSKA (reference sequence). The CDR3 DNA sequence: TGCAGTGCTAGATTAGGGAGCGGGATCAAGGATACGCAGTATTTT. Translated, it gives CSARLGSGIKDTQYF.

A single count supports this clonotype. The chain combines TRBV4-1 with TRBJ2-1, with 11 bases lining up with TRBD2. Germline trimming cut 4 bases from V and 7 bases from J; bases unmatched to any gene: 3. Germline values: CDR1 MGHRA, CDR2 YSYEKL. The CDR3 spans 14 residues. CDR3 sequence: CASSPVAGGNEQFF. The CDR3 coding sequence is TGCGCCAGCAGCCCTGTAGCGGGGGGGAATGAGCAGTTCTTC.

This chain connects TRBV12-3 or TRBV12-4 to TRBJ2-3; D perhaps matches TRBD1 (5 bases). The CDR3 totals 13 residues. Trimming removed 4 bases at V and 6 bases at J, with 11 bases between. CDR3: CASSYQGADTQYF. CDR3 sequence (DNA): TGTGCCAGCAGTTATCAGGGTGCGGATACGCAGTATTTT.

The rearrangement uses TRBV11-2 and TRBJ1-1; 8 nucleotides match TRBD1. The length of the CDR3 is 16 residues. J gave up 4 bases and V 1 base, and 8 bases lay outside the gene matches. CDR1 is SGHAT, CDR2 FQNNGV, per germline. CDR3 coding DNA: TGTGCCAGCAGCTTAGTTGCAGGGGGCATAGGCACTGAAGCTTTCTTT. Its translation: CASSLVAGGIGTEAFF. Full variable domain (rest looked up from reference TRBV11-2 and TRBJ1-1): EAGVAQSPRYKIIEKRQSVAFWCNPISGHATLYWYQQILGQGPKLLIQFQNNGVVDDSQLPKDRFSAERLKGVDSTLKIQPAKLEDSAVYLCASSLVAGGIGTEAFFGQGTRLTVV.

This clonotype was picked up a small number of times. V is TRBV5-1 and J is TRBJ2-1; 9 nucleotides line up with TRBD2. The CDR3 spans 16 residues. V was clipped by 0 bases and J by 7 bases; unmatched bases: 8. Germline assignment: CDR1 SGHRS and CDR2 YFSETQ. CDR3 nucleotides: TGCGCCAGCAGCTTGGAACTAGCGGGTTGGCTTAATGAGCAGTTCTTC. Residues: CASSLELAGWLNEQFF.

V usage is TRBV15 and J usage is TRBJ2-7; 7 bases map to TRBD1. Trimming cost V 0 bases and J 5 bases; bases outside gene matches: 7. CDR3 length equals 15 residues. In germline, CDR1 is LNHNV, CDR2 YYDKDF (reference sequence). CDR3 sequence reads: CATSRDSTGVHEQYF. CDR3 DNA sequence: TGTGCCACCAGCAGAGATTCCACAGGGGTCCACGAGCAGTACTTC. Supplemented by reference TRBV15 and TRBJ2-7, the full variable domain reads DAMVIQNPRYQVTQFGKPVTLSCSQTLNHNVMYWYQQKSSQAPKLLFHYYDKDFNNEADTPDNFQSRRPNTSFCFLDIRSPGLGDTAMYLCATSRDSTGVHEQYFGPGTRLTVT.

V gene TRBV4-2 combines with J gene TRBJ2-3; TRBD2 agrees at 10 bases. The germline CDR1 and CDR2 sequences are LGHNA and YNFKEQ. The ends lost 3 bases at V and 2 bases at J; junction bases unmatched: 5. This CDR3 comprises 16 residues. DNA of the CDR3: TGTGCCAGCAGCCATGCCGGGACTAGCGACACAGATACGCAGTATTTT. Residues: CASSHAGTSDTDTQYF.

The chain carries TRBV3-1 and TRBJ2-1; TRBD1 might be the D (5 bases). The CDR3 spans 14 residues. Germline V gene lookup returns CDR1 LGHDT and CDR2 YNNKEL (reference sequence). Between the trimmed V and J ends, which lost 1 base and 8 bases, there was a span of 12 bases. The CDR3 DNA reads as TGTGCCAGCAGCCAAGTCTCCCAGGGCGATGAGCAGTTCTTC. Protein: CASSQVSQGDEQFF.

V is TRBV5-1 and J is TRBJ1-1, with D perhaps matching TRBD1 (5 bases). Per the germline V gene, CDR1 is SGHRS and CDR2 is YFSETQ. Trimming took off 0 bases at V and 5 bases at J, with 11 bases between the two ends. The CDR3 spans 14 residues. The CDR3 bases are TGCGCCAGCAGCTTGGACAGCCGGGGGACTGAAGCTTTCTTT. Translated, it gives CASSLDSRGTEAFF.

This clonotype was picked up a small number of times. The chain couples TRBV2 to TRBJ2-1, with 10 bases fitting TRBD2. Germline-derived CDR1 and CDR2 are SNHLY and FYNNEI. V was clipped by 1 base and J by 2 bases; unmatched bases: 11. The CDR3 runs 19 residues. For the CDR3, the DNA is TGTGCCAGCAGTGAAGGTACTAGCGGGGCACTTTTCCCCTACAATGAGCAGTTCTTC. Translating gives CASSEGTSGALFPYNEQFF.